This T cell receptor beta chain is drawn from a study of beta chain features in type 1 diabetes. Whole-study results and caveats: Any PCR bias toward short templates would affect both groups alike. For Type 1 diabetes patients, all four CD4+ subsets carried TCRB CDR3s that were moderately but significantly shorter. Cells with high TCR expression could be over-represented by cDNA sequencing.

This clone was recorded a few times. The antigen is unknown. CDR1 is SNHLY and CDR2 is FYNNEI in the germline V gene. This CDR3 has 11 residues. V gave up 4 bases and J gave up 7 bases, with 7 bases separating them. Reverse transcription of all isolated RNA meant that expressed TCRB transcripts were sequenced. Only in-frame clones appear in the TCRdb table, and some are missing; sequencing was by immunoSEQ multiplex PCR. The sample consists of about 650,000 clones, around an eighth of them appearing once. The chain recombines TRBV2 with TRBJ2-5; D gene uncertain. The clonotype comes from a man younger than 40 with type 1 diabetes. The sequencing sample was made of naive CD4+ T cells from blood. The chain's CDR3 is CASSALGTQYF. CDR3 DNA sequence: TGTGCCAGCAGTGCCTTAGGGACCCAGTACTTC.